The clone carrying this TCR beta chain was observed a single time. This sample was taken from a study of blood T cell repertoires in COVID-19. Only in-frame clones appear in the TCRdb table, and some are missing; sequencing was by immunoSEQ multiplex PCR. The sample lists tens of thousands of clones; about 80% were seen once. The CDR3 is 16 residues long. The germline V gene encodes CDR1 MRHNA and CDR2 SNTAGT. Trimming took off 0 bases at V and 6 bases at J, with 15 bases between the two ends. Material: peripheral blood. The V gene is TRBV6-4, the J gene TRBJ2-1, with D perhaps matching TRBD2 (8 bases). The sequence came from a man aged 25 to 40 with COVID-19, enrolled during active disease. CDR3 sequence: CASSDSFSGDSNEQFF. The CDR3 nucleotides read TGTGCCAGCAGTGACTCTTTTAGCGGGGACAGCAATGAGCAGTTCTTC.